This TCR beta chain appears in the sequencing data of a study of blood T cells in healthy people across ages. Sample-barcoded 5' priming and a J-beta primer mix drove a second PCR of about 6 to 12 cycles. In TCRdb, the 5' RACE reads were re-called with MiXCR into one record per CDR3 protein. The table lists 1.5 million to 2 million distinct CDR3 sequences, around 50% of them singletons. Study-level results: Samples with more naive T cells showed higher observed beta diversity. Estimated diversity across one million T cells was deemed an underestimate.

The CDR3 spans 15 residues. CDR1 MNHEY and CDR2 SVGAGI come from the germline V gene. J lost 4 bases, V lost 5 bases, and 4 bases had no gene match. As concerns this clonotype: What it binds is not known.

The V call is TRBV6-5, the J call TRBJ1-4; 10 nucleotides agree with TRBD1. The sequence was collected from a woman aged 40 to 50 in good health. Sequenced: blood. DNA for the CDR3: TGTGCCAGCAGTGACAGGGGGCTAAGTAATGAAAAACTGTTTTTT. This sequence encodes CASSDRGLSNEKLFF.